The T cell receptor (beta chain) described here comes from a study of blood T cell repertoires in COVID-19. Clones were sequenced by immunoSEQ multiplex PCR, and TCRdb holds only the in-frame ones, with some missing. Among roughly 190,000 clones listed, less than 85% were seen once. Looked up from germline, CDR1 is MNHEY and CDR2 is SVGAGI. V shed 2 bases and J shed 8 bases, with 13 bases lying between them. This CDR3 is built from 14 residues. The sequence was collected from a woman aged 50 to 65 with acute or convalescent COVID-19. The material sequenced was peripheral blood. This chain joins TRBV6-5 and TRBJ1-3; D remains ambiguous. The CDR3 loop reads CASSYRGEGYTIYF. The CDR3 DNA reads TGTGCCAGCAGTTACCGCGGGGAGGGATACACCATATATTTT.